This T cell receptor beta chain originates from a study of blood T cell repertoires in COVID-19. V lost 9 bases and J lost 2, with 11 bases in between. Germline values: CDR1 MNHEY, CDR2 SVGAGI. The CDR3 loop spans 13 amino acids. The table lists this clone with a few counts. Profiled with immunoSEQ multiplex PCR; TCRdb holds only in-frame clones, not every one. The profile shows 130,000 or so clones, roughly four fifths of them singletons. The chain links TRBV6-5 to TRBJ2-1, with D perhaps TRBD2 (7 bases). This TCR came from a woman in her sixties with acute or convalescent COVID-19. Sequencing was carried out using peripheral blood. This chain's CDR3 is CASGGATYNEQFF. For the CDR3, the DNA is TGTGCCAGTGGGGGGGCCACCTACAATGAGCAGTTCTTC.